A single sample is the source of the 22 T cell receptor beta chains below, sequenced in a study of long-term antiretroviral therapy in people with HIV. With survey level as its setting, the immunoSEQ assay was v3.0. Assay: immunoSEQ multiplex PCR; the TCRdb copy retains only in-frame clones and omits some. The sample lists fewer than 35,000 clones; around 86% were seen once. The input for sequencing was unsorted PBMCs, taken 2.9 years after starting antiretroviral therapy. The receptors originated from a man over 45 with HIV.

The chain combines TRBV19 with TRBJ2-1; 10 bases fit TRBD2. V lost 0 bases, J lost 7 bases, and 15 bases stayed unmatched. CDR1 is LNHDA, CDR2 SQIVND, per germline (reference sequence). CDR3 length equals 19 residues. This CDR3 reads CASSIDRFLAGAKGNEQFF. For the CDR3, the DNA is TGTGCCAGTAGTATAGATCGTTTCCTAGCGGGGGCAAAAGGGAATGAGCAGTTCTTC.

V usage is TRBV6-6 and J usage is TRBJ1-2; D unclear. The CDR3 extends over 14 amino acids. Trimming stripped 2 bases from V and 0 bases from J, with 7 bases between. Germline lookup yields CDR1 MNHNY and CDR2 SVGAGI (reference sequence). CDR3 in DNA: TGTGCCAGCAGTTACGGGGAGACTAACTATGGCTACACCTTC. This codes for CASSYGETNYGYTF.

V is TRBV7-8 and J is TRBJ2-7; D might be TRBD1 or TRBD2, each matching 5 bases. The CDR3 is 13 amino acids. The germline V and J ends were trimmed by 3 bases and 2 bases, with 8 bases remaining between them. CDR1 is SGHVS, CDR2 FQNEAQ, per germline. The CDR3 reads CASSFGTPYEQYF. The CDR3 DNA reads TGTGCCAGCAGCTTCGGGACCCCCTACGAGCAGTACTTC. Drawing the rest from reference TRBV7-8 and TRBJ2-7, the complete variable domain is GAGVSQSPRYKVAKRGQDVALRCDPISGHVSLFWYQQALGQGPEFLTYFQNEAQLDKSGLPSDRFFAERPEGSVSTLKIQRTQQEDSAVYLCASSFGTPYEQYFGPGTRLTVT.

The CDR3: CASSSTGGAYEQYF. DNA for the CDR3: TGCGCCAGCAGCTCCACCGGGGGGGCGTACGAGCAGTACTTC. The rearrangement uses TRBV5-1 and TRBJ2-7, with 8 bases identical to TRBD2. Germline lookup yields CDR1 SGHRS and CDR2 YFSETQ. J was trimmed by 4 bases and V by 3 bases; bases with no gene match: 6. The CDR3 is made up of 14 amino acids.

This rearrangement joins TRBV19 to TRBJ1-1; no definite D call. Deletions cut 3 bases from V and 6 bases from J, with 14 bases between. This CDR3 region has 14 residues. Germline lookup yields CDR1 LNHDA and CDR2 SQIVND (reference sequence). CDR3 nucleotide sequence: TGTGCCAGTAGTATGATGGTAGGATCTCCTGAAGCTTTCTTT. This encodes CASSMMVGSPEAFF.

The chain employs TRBV9 and TRBJ2-5; TRBD2 aligns across 16 bases. Germline CDR1 is SGDLS and CDR2 is YYNGEE. Trimming removed 3 bases from V and 5 bases from J; junction bases left unmatched: 13. This CDR3 is 19 amino acids long. The CDR3 sequence is CASSAPRGLAGGPGETQYF. For the CDR3, the DNA is TGTGCCAGCAGCGCGCCGAGGGGACTAGCGGGGGGGCCTGGGGAGACCCAGTACTTC.

V usage is TRBV7-2 and J usage is TRBJ1-1; D unresolved. V was pared by 0 bases and J by 5 bases, with 10 bases between. The length of the CDR3 is 14 residues. Looked up from germline, CDR1 is SGHTA and CDR2 is FQGNSA. The CDR3 region is CASSLAGSGTEAFF. CDR3 in DNA: TGTGCCAGCAGCTTAGCCGGGTCGGGAACTGAAGCTTTCTTT.

V gene TRBV11-1 combines with J gene TRBJ1-1; D not resolved. CDR3 size: 14 residues. V was shortened by 4 bases and J by 8 bases, with 17 bases between the two germline ends. Germline V CDR1 and CDR2: SGHAT, FQDESV (reference sequence). CDR3 coding DNA: TGTGCCAGCAGCTCCCGGGCCGGAAACGGGGAAGCTTTCTTT. Protein sequence: CASSSRAGNGEAFF. The full variable domain, completed using reference TRBV11-1 and TRBJ1-1, is EAEVAQSPRYKITEKSQAVAFWCDPISGHATLYWYRQILGQGPELLVQFQDESVVDDSQLPKDRFSAERLKGVDSTLKIQPAELGDSAMYLCASSSRAGNGEAFFGQGTRLTVV.

This rearrangement joins TRBV7-3 to TRBJ1-1; D may be TRBD1 (6 bases). Deletions cut 2 bases from V and 4 bases from J, with 11 bases between. The CDR3 covers 14 residues. Looked up from germline, CDR1 is SGHTA and CDR2 is FQGTGA. CDR3 sequence reads: CASSLSGVRTEAFF. The DNA for the CDR3 is TGTGCCAGCAGCTTATCAGGGGTTCGCACTGAAGCTTTCTTT. The whole variable domain, filled in from reference TRBV7-3 and TRBJ1-1, reads GAGVSQTPSNKVTEKGKYVELRCDPISGHTALYWYRQSLGQGPEFLIYFQGTGAADDSGLPNDRFFAVRPEGSVSTLKIQRTERGDSAVYLCASSLSGVRTEAFFGQGTRLTVV.

The chain couples TRBV6-5 to TRBJ1-1, with D hard to call. Trimming took off 4 bases at V and 4 bases at J, with 13 bases between the two ends. Germline V lookup: CDR1 MNHEY, CDR2 SVGAGI. This CDR3 has 14 residues. CDR3 region: CASSSPGEVTEAFF. The CDR3 nucleotides read TGTGCCAGCAGTTCCCCAGGAGAGGTCACTGAAGCTTTCTTT.

The V and J genes are TRBV7-9 and TRBJ2-5, with 12 nucleotides matching TRBD2. The CDR3 spans 13 residues. Germline CDR1 reads SEHNR; CDR2 reads FQNEAQ (reference sequence). J was trimmed by 2 bases and V by 11 bases; bases with no gene match: 3. CDR3: CASGLAGQETQYF. DNA of the CDR3: TGTGCCTCTGGACTAGCGGGGCAAGAGACCCAGTACTTC. Full variable domain (remainder filled in from reference TRBV7-9 and TRBJ2-5): DTGVSQNPRHKITKRGQNVTFRCDPISEHNRLYWYRQTLGQGPEFLTYFQNEAQLEKSRLLSDRFSAERPKGSFSTLEIQRTEQGDSAMYLCASGLAGQETQYFGPGTRLLVL.

The rearrangement links TRBV29-1 to TRBJ1-1, with D uncertain. There are 12 residues in the CDR3. The V gene's germline CDR1 is SQVTM and CDR2 ANQGSEA. The V gene lost 2 bases and the J gene lost 1 base, with 5 bases spanning the gap. CDR3: CSVEYRNTEAFF. The CDR3 DNA sequence: TGCAGCGTTGAATATCGGAACACTGAAGCTTTCTTT.

V gene TRBV10-3 combines with J gene TRBJ1-2; weak D call: TRBD1 (6 bases). Germline CDR1 reads ENHRY; CDR2 reads SYGVKD. The V and J ends lost 6 bases and 8 bases respectively, with 16 bases between them. This CDR3 has 13 residues. CDR3 DNA sequence: TGTGCCATCAGAGAGGACAGATCGGAGGGCTACACCTTC. Protein: CAIREDRSEGYTF.

V is TRBV18 and J is TRBJ2-7; 11 bases match TRBD2. Germline CDR1 reads KGHSH; CDR2 reads LQKENI. J was trimmed by 3 bases and V by 3 bases; bases with no gene match: 1. There are 14 residues in the CDR3. Here the CDR3 DNA reads TGTGCCAGCTCACCCGGGACTAGCGGCTACGAGCAGTACTTC. Translating gives CASSPGTSGYEQYF.

J is TRBJ1-2 and V is TRBV5-1; 8 nucleotides line up with TRBD1. The trim removed 3 bases at V and 8 bases at J, leaving 3 bases unmatched. The germline V gene encodes CDR1 SGHRS and CDR2 YFSETQ. The CDR3 totals 12 residues. The CDR3 spells CASSWTGKGYTF. CDR3 bases: TGCGCCAGCAGCTGGACAGGGAAGGGCTACACCTTC.

V is TRBV28 and J is TRBJ2-3; 14 bases are a match to TRBD2. Losses at the gene ends were 4 bases for V and 6 bases for J; bases not matched to a gene: 6. Germline assignment: CDR1 MDHEN and CDR2 SYDVKM. The CDR3 has 16 amino acids. The CDR3 is CASSYETSGGVDTQYF. For the CDR3, the DNA is TGTGCCAGCAGTTACGAGACTAGCGGGGGGGTTGATACGCAGTATTTT.

This sequence joins TRBV19 and TRBJ1-5; D not certain. CDR3 size: 12 residues. The V gene's germline CDR1 is LNHDA and CDR2 SQIVND (reference sequence). The V end lost 3 bases, the J end lost 5 bases, and 5 bases lay between the germline ends. CDR3 nucleotide sequence: TGTGCCAGTAGTATCGGGTATCAGCCCCAGCATTTT. Protein sequence: CASSIGYQPQHF.

For the CDR3, the DNA is TGTGCCAGCAGCTTAAGCTGGGACCCCGACAATGAGCAGTTCTTC. It codes for CASSLSWDPDNEQFF. The chain employs TRBV7-9 and TRBJ2-1; D could derive from TRBD1 or TRBD2 (5 bases each). Germline loops: CDR1 SEHNR, CDR2 FQNEAQ (reference sequence). The CDR3 length is 15 residues. The V gene lost 2 bases and the J gene lost 5 bases, with 13 bases spanning the gap.

The rearrangement joins TRBV29-1 to TRBJ2-7; TRBD1 matches 7 bases. The CDR3 runs to 14 residues. V shed 4 bases and J 0 bases; nucleotides not matched to a gene: 6. Germline V gene lookup returns CDR1 SQVTM and CDR2 ANQGSEA. CDR3 coding DNA: TGCAGCGTTGGGCCGGGACAGTCCTCCTACGAGCAGTACTTC. This encodes CSVGPGQSSYEQYF.

This chain connects TRBV7-9 to TRBJ1-2; the match to TRBD1 covers 7 bases. Trimming at V came to 1 base and at J to 7 bases, leaving 9 bases not matched to a gene. There are 15 residues in the CDR3. CDR1 is SEHNR, CDR2 FQNEAQ, per germline (reference sequence). The DNA for the CDR3 is TGTGCCAGCAGCTTAGAACCAGGGGGGCGGAGTGGCTACACCTTC. Protein sequence: CASSLEPGGRSGYTF.

This chain links TRBV4-1 with TRBJ2-2; D gene uncertain. This CDR3 spans 12 amino acids. Trimming stripped 0 bases from V and 6 bases from J, with 2 bases between. Germline CDR1 and CDR2: MGHRA and YSYEKL. Here the CDR3 reads CASSQDSGELFF. The CDR3 DNA is TGCGCCAGCAGCCAAGATTCCGGGGAGCTGTTTTTT.

The V and J genes are TRBV5-1 and TRBJ2-7; D is unclear. The germline V gene has CDR1 SGHRS and CDR2 YFSETQ. V dropped 2 bases and J dropped 2 bases, with 5 bases sitting between them. This CDR3 is built from 12 residues. The CDR3 region is CASSLPTYEQYF. DNA of the CDR3: TGCGCCAGCAGCTTACCGACCTACGAGCAGTACTTC.